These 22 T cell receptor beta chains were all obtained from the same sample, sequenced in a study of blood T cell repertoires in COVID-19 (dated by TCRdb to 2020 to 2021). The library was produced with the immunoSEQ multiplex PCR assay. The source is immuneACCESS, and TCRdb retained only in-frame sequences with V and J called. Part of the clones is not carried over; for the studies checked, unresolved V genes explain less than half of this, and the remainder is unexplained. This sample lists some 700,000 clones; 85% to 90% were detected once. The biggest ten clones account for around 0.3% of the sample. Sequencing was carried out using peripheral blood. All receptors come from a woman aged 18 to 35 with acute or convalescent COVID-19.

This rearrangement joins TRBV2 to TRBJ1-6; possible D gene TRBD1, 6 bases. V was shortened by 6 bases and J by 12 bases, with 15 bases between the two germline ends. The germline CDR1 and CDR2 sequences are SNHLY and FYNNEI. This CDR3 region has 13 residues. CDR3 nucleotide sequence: TGTGCCAGCAGGGGGGCTCAGGGTGGACCCCTCCACTTT. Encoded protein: CASRGAQGGPLHF.

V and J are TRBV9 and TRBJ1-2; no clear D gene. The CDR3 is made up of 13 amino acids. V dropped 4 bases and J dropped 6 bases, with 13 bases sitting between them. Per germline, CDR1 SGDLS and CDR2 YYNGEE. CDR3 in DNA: TGTGCCAGCAGCAATCAGGTCGGGGATGGCTACACCTTC. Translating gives CASSNQVGDGYTF.

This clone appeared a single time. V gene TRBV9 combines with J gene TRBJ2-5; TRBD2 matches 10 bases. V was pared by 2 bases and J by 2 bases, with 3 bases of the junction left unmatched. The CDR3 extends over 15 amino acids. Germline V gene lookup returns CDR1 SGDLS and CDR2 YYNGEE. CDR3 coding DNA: TGTGCCAGCAGCGTTAGCGGGGGGCATCAAGAGACCCAGTACTTC. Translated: CASSVSGGHQETQYF.

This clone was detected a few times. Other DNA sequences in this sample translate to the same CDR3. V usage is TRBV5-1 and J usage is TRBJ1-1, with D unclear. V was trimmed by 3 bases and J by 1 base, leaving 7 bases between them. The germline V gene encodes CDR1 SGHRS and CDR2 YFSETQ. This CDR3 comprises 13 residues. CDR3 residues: CASSSDTNTEAFF. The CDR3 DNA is TGCGCCAGCAGCTCTGACACGAACACTGAAGCTTTCTTT.

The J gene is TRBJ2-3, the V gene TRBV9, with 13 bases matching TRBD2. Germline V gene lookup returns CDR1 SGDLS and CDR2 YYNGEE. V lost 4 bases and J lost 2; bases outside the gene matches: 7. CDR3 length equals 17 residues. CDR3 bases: TGTGCCAGCAGCTTCACGGGACTAGCGGGGCCCACAGATACGCAGTATTTT. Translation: CASSFTGLAGPTDTQYF.

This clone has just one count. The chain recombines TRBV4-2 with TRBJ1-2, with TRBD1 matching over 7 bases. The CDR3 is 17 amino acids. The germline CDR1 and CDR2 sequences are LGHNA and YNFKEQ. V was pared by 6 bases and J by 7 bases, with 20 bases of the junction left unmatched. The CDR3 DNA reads TGTGCCAGCAGTAATCAGGGGGTAGGATCTCCTTGGATTGGCTACACCTTC. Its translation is CASSNQGVGSPWIGYTF.

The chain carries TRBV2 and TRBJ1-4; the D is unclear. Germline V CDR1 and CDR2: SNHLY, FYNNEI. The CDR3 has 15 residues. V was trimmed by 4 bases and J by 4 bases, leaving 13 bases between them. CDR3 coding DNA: TGTGCCAGCAGTGGCTCCCGGGGTTTTAATGAAAAACTGTTTTTT. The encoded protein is CASSGSRGFNEKLFF.

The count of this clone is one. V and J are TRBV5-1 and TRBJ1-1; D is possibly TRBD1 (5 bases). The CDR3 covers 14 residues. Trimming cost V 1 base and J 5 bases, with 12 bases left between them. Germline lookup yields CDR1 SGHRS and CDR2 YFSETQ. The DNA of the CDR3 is TGCGCCAGCAGCTTGAAAGGGGAGGGGACTGAAGCTTTCTTT. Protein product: CASSLKGEGTEAFF.

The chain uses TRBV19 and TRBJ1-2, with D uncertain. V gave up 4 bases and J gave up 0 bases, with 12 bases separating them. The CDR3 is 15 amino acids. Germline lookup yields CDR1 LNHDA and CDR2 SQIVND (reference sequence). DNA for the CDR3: TGTGCCAGTAGTAACGGGGTCAGTCCTAACTATGGCTACACCTTC. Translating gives CASSNGVSPNYGYTF.

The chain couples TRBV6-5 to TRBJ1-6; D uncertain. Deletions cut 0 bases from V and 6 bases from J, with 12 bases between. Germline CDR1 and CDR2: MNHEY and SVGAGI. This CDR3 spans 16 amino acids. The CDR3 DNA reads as TGTGCCAGCAGTTACTCGGGTACTACTGCTAATTCACCCCTCCACTTT. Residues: CASSYSGTTANSPLHF.

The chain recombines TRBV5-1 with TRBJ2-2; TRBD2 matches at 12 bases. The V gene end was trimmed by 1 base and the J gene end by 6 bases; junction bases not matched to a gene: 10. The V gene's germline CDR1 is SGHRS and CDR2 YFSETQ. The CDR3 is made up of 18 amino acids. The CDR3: CASSLFPSGGAVAGELFF. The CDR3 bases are TGCGCCAGCAGCTTGTTTCCTAGCGGGGGGGCCGTAGCCGGGGAGCTGTTTTTT.

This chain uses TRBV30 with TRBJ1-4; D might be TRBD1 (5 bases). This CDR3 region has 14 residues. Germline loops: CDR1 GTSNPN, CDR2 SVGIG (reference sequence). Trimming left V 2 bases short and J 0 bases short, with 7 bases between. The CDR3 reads CAWSQGATNEKLFF. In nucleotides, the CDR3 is TGTGCCTGGAGTCAAGGGGCAACTAATGAAAAACTGTTTTTT.

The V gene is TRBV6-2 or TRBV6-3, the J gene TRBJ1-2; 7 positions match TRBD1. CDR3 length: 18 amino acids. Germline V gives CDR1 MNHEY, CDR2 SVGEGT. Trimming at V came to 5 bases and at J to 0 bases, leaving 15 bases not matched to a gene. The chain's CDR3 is CASSLHRGDRLPNYGYTF. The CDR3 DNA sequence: TGTGCCAGCAGTCTCCACCGAGGGGACAGACTCCCTAACTATGGCTACACCTTC.

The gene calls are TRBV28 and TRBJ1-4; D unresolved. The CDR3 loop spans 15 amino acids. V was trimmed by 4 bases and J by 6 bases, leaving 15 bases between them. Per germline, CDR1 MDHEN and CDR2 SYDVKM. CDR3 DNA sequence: TGTGCCAGCAGTTATTTACTTGGGAGGGATGAAAAACTGTTTTTT. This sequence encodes CASSYLLGRDEKLFF.

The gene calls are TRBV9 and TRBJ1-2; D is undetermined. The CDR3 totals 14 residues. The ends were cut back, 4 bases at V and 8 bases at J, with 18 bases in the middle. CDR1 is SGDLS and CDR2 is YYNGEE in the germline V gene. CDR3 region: CASSLMGGRNGYTF. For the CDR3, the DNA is TGTGCCAGCAGCCTCATGGGAGGGAGAAACGGCTACACCTTC.

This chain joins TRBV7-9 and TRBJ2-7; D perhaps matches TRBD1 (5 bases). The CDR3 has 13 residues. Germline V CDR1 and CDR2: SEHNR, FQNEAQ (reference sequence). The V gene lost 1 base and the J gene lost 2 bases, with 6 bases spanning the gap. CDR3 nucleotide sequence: TGTGCCAGCAGCTTAGGCAGGGCCTACGAGCAGTACTTC. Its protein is CASSLGRAYEQYF.

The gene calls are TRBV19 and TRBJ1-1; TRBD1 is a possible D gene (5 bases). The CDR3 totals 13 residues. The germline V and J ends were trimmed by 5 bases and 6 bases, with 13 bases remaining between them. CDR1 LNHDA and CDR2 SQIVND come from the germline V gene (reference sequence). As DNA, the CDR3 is TGTGCCAGTAGTCTCGGGGGGACCTCTGAAGCTTTCTTT. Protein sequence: CASSLGGTSEAFF.

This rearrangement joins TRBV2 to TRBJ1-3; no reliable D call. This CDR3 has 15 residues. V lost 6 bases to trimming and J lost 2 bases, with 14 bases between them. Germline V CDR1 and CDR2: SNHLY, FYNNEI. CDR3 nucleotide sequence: TGTGCCAGCAGGACGCCCAGAGGGCCTGGAAACACCATATATTTT. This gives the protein CASRTPRGPGNTIYF.

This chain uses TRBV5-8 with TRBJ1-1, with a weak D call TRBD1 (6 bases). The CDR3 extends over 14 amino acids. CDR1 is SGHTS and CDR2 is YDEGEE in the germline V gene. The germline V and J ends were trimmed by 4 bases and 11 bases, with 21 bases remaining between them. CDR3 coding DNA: TGTGCCAGCAGCAGGGACAAGGACCGAAATAGGGCTTTCTTT. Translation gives CASSRDKDRNRAFF.

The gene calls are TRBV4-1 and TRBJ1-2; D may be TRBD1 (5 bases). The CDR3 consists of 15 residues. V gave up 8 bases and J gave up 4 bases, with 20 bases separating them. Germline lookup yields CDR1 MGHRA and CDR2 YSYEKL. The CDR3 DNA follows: TGCGCCAGCCAAGCTGAAATCGGGGGTAGCTATGGCTACACCTTC. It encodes CASQAEIGGSYGYTF.

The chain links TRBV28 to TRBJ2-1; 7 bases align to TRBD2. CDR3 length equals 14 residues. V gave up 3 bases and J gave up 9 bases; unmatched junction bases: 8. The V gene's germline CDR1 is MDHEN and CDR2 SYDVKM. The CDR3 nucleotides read TGTGCCAGCAGTTTGGAGCTCCCGGGGGGTGAGCAGTTCTTC. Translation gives CASSLELPGGEQFF.

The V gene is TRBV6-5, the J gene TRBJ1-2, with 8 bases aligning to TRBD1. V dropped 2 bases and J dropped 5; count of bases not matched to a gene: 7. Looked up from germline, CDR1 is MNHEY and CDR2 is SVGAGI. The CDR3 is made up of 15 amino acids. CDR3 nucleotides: TGTGCCAGCAGTTACGGGCAGGGGGCTTGGTATGGCTACACCTTC. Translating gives CASSYGQGAWYGYTF.